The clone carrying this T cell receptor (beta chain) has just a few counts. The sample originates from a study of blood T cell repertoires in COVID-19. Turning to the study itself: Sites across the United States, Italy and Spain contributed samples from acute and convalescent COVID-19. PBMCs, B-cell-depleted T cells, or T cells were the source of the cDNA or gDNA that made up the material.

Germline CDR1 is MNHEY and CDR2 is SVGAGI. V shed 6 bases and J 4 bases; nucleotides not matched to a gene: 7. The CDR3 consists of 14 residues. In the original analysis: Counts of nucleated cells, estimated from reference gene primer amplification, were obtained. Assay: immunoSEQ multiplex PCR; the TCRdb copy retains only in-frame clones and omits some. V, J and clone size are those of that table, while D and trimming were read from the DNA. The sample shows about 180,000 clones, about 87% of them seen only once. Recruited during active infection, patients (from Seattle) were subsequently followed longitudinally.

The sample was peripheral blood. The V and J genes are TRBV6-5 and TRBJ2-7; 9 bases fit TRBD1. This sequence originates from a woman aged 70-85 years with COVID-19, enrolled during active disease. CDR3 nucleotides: TGTGCCAGCAGACCGGGACAGGGACTATACGAGCAGTACTTC. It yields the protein CASRPGQGLYEQYF.